This T cell receptor beta chain was obtained from a study of T cells in Graves' hyperthyroidism and ophthalmopathy. RNA transcripts gave rise to amplified TCR beta CDR3 regions. The HTBI primer set was used in a first-round RT-PCR of the TCR CDR3. TCRdb ran MiXCR on the multiplex PCR reads and lists one entry per CDR3 protein. The sample includes 620,000 or so distinct CDR3 sequences, about 14% of them seen just once. Study-wide findings and caveats: Ophthalmopathy was told apart from stable hyperthyroidism by a 13 V-J model.

This clonotype was observed at least ten times. Antigen: not known. Thyroid ultrasound and orbital computed tomography, with clinical symptoms and serum thyroxine and TRAb, informed diagnoses. PBMCs were obtained from approximately 10 ml fresh peripheral blood. This CDR3 spans 15 amino acids. With 5 bases removed from V and 0 bases from J, the gap between germline ends came to 11 bases. Per the germline V gene, CDR1 is SGHNT and CDR2 is YENEEA. V and J are TRBV11-3 and TRBJ1-3, with D tentatively TRBD1 (5 bases). This TCR was sampled from a woman aged 50 to 60 with Graves' ophthalmopathy. Sequencing input: blood. The CDR3 DNA follows: TGTGCCAGCAGCGGGTCAGGGTCCTCTGGAAACACCATATATTTT. This codes for CASSGSGSSGNTIYF.